The T cell receptor (beta chain) under discussion was sequenced for a study of blood T cells in healthy people across ages. Notes on the study in general: Higher diversity and more naive CD4+ cells were features of long-lived donors, compared to aged donors.

Each donor was a healthy Caucasian individual from Russia, aged roughly 6 to 100. V was clipped by 0 bases and J by 11 bases, with 19 bases between them. The germline V gene has CDR1 LGHNA and CDR2 YSLEER. This CDR3 has 15 residues. A sample-barcoded 5' primer and a J-beta primer mix were used in a second PCR of about 7 to 12 cycles. One entry per CDR3 protein results from TCRdb running MiXCR on the 5' RACE reads. This sample has roughly 790,000 distinct CDR3 sequences, with more than 40% found just once. This clonotype was observed a few times. What it binds is not known. Sequences were obtained from blood. The J gene is TRBJ2-5, the V gene TRBV4-3; D not certain. This clonotype was sampled from a woman aged 55-75 years in good health. CDR3 nucleotides: TGCGCCAGCAGCCAAGACCTAACTTTAGCCAATGAGCAGTACTTC. It translates to CASSQDLTLANEQYF.